The 16 T cell receptor beta chains in this list originate from one sample, sequenced in a study of T cells after posttransplantation cyclophosphamide. Only in-frame clones appear in the TCRdb table, and some are missing; sequencing was by immunoSEQ multiplex PCR. This sample carries 35,000 to 55,000 clones, none of them present only once. Sequenced input: PBMCs. These receptors were taken from a middle-aged man in good health, CMV-negative, and a related stem cell transplant donor.

The chain couples TRBV28 to TRBJ2-2; 8 bases map to TRBD2. CDR3 size: 17 residues. Germline V gene data show CDR1 as MDHEN and CDR2 as SYDVKM. J was trimmed by 6 bases and V by 2 bases; bases with no gene match: 11. The CDR3 loop is CASSLTGSGVIAGELFF. CDR3 DNA sequence: TGTGCCAGCAGTTTAACTGGTAGCGGGGTTATCGCCGGGGAGCTGTTTTTT.

The sample holds many counts of this clone. The rearrangement links TRBV5-1 to TRBJ2-3; a weak D match, TRBD1 (5 bases). Germline lookup yields CDR1 SGHRS and CDR2 YFSETQ. Trimming removed 4 bases from V and 2 bases from J, with 14 bases in between. The CDR3 covers 15 residues. The CDR3 spells CASSPLDGHTDTQYF. DNA for the CDR3: TGCGCCAGCAGCCCGCTAGACGGACACACAGATACGCAGTATTTT.

The table lists this clone with a few counts. The rearrangement joins TRBV6-5 to TRBJ2-3; 7 bases match TRBD2. The germline V gene encodes CDR1 MNHEY and CDR2 SVGAGI. Trimming took 5 bases from V and 0 from J; bases not matched to a gene: 5. This CDR3 is built from 15 residues. CDR3: CASSGGESSTDTQYF. CDR3 nucleotides: TGTGCCAGCAGTGGGGGGGAATCTAGCACAGATACGCAGTATTTT.

This clone was detected ten times or more. This rearrangement joins TRBV5-4 to TRBJ2-3, with unresolved D. The V gene's germline CDR1 is SGHNT and CDR2 YYREEE (reference sequence). Between the trimmed V and J ends, which lost 5 bases and 0 bases, there was a span of 7 bases. This CDR3 has 13 residues. Here the CDR3 DNA reads TGTGCCAGCAGTCCAATCAGCACAGATACGCAGTATTTT. As protein: CASSPISTDTQYF. Full variable domain (missing parts from reference TRBV5-4 and TRBJ2-3): ETGVTQSPTHLIKTRGQQVTLRCSSQSGHNTVSWYQQALGQGPQFIFQYYREEENGRGNFPPRFSGLQFPNYSSELNVNALELDDSALYLCASSPISTDTQYFGPGTRLTVL.

This clone was recorded at least ten times. CDR3 sequence reads: CASSYRGGYNSPLHF. Here the CDR3 DNA reads TGTGCCAGCAGTTACCGGGGGGGCTATAATTCACCCCTCCACTTT. This chain connects TRBV6-6 to TRBJ1-6, with D possibly matching TRBD1 (5 bases). Germline assignment: CDR1 MNHNY and CDR2 SVGAGI (reference sequence). V lost 2 bases and J 3 bases, leaving 8 bases between the germline ends. The CDR3 consists of 15 residues.

This clone has just a few counts. This chain connects TRBV11-3 to TRBJ2-5; a possible D gene is TRBD2 (5 bases). The CDR3 is made up of 12 amino acids. V was pared by 5 bases and J by 5 bases, with 9 bases between. Germline V lookup: CDR1 SGHNT, CDR2 YENEEA. In DNA, the CDR3 is TGTGCCAGCAGCCAAGCGGCGGAGACCCAGTACTTC. Its protein is CASSQAAETQYF.

This clone was seen at least ten times. This same CDR3 is encoded by further DNA sequences in the sample. The chain employs TRBV6-5 and TRBJ1-1; no clear D gene. The V gene lost 5 bases and the J gene lost 7 bases, with 8 bases spanning the gap. CDR1 is MNHEY and CDR2 is SVGAGI in the germline V gene. The CDR3 is 11 residues long. The CDR3 sequence: CASSHYSEAFF. DNA of the CDR3: TGTGCCAGCAGTCACTACAGTGAAGCTTTCTTT.

This clone has at least ten counts. The chain recombines TRBV27 with TRBJ2-3; the D is unclear. The V and J ends lost 6 bases and 0 bases respectively, with 10 bases between them. The CDR3 has 14 amino acids. CDR1 and CDR2 from the germline V gene are MNHEY and SMNVEV (reference sequence). Written as DNA, the CDR3 is TGTGCCAGCAGCTTCTTATCTAGCACAGATACGCAGTATTTT. This gives the protein CASSFLSSTDTQYF.

The chain recombines TRBV4-1 with TRBJ1-6, with a tentative D call TRBD1 (5 bases). Germline loops: CDR1 MGHRA, CDR2 YSYEKL. V dropped 2 bases and J dropped 5 bases, with 10 bases sitting between them. CDR3 length: 15 amino acids. CDR3 DNA sequence: TGCGCCAGCAGCCAACCGGACACAGATAATTCACCCCTCCACTTT. Translating gives CASSQPDTDNSPLHF.

This clone appeared many times. The chain recombines TRBV10-3 with TRBJ2-7, with 14 bases that match TRBD2. Germline V CDR1 and CDR2: ENHRY, SYGVKD. The CDR3 spans 17 residues. J lost 0 bases, V lost 4 bases, and 5 bases had no gene match. The CDR3 region has the DNA TGTGCCATCAGTGGGGACGGGACTAGCGGGAGCTCCTACGAGCAGTACGTC. It codes for CAISGDGTSGSSYEQYV.

There are many counts of this clone. The chain is built from TRBV7-9 and TRBJ2-7; 9 nucleotides line up with TRBD1. This CDR3 has 17 residues. Germline-derived CDR1 and CDR2 are SEHNR and FQNEAQ (reference sequence). Trimming at V came to 8 bases and at J to 5 bases, leaving 19 bases not matched to a gene. The chain's CDR3 is CASVDRNGEGQGHEQYF. The CDR3 DNA reads TGTGCCAGCGTAGACCGAAACGGGGAGGGACAGGGCCACGAGCAGTACTTC. Full variable domain (remainder filled in from reference TRBV7-9 and TRBJ2-7): DTGVSQNPRHKITKRGQNVTFRCDPISEHNRLYWYRQTLGQGPEFLTYFQNEAQLEKSRLLSDRFSAERPKGSFSTLEIQRTEQGDSAMYLCASVDRNGEGQGHEQYFGPGTRLTVT.

This clone has a count of ten or more. The chain employs TRBV29-1 and TRBJ1-2; D remains unclear. The CDR3 spans 12 residues. Germline CDR1 is SQVTM and CDR2 is ANQGSEA. The V gene lost 2 bases and the J gene lost 4 bases, with 8 bases spanning the gap. CDR3: CSVEFSAYGYTF. CDR3 DNA: TGCAGCGTTGAATTCAGCGCCTATGGCTACACCTTC.

In its sample, this clone was seen many times. This rearrangement joins TRBV6-1 to TRBJ1-2; D not resolved. Germline V gene data show CDR1 as MNHNS and CDR2 as SASEGT. The CDR3 has 15 residues. Trimming left V 4 bases short and J 3 bases short, with 15 bases between. The CDR3 region is CASSGSIWSYYGYTF. As DNA, the CDR3 is TGTGCCAGCAGTGGGTCAATTTGGAGCTACTATGGCTACACCTTC.

This clone was seen only a few times. The chain employs TRBV29-1 and TRBJ2-1; 7 bases align to TRBD1. Germline V gene data show CDR1 as SQVTM and CDR2 as ANQGSEA. V was clipped by 4 bases and J by 8 bases; unmatched bases: 14. This CDR3 is 15 amino acids long. CDR3: CSVGSWTGGAHEQFF. The CDR3 nucleotides are TGCAGCGTTGGATCCTGGACAGGCGGAGCCCATGAGCAGTTCTTC.

The table lists this clone with many counts. The rearrangement uses TRBV7-9 and TRBJ2-1, with D tentatively TRBD1 (6 bases). The V end was cut by 0 bases, the J end by 7 bases, with 13 bases between. The CDR3 is 15 amino acids. Germline V gives CDR1 SEHNR, CDR2 FQNEAQ (reference sequence). The CDR3 spells CASSLAGAGWNEQFF. The CDR3 nucleotides read TGTGCCAGCAGCTTAGCGGGGGCAGGGTGGAATGAGCAGTTCTTC. The full variable domain, with the rest looked up from reference TRBV7-9 and TRBJ2-1, is DTGVSQNPRHKITKRGQNVTFRCDPISEHNRLYWYRQTLGQGPEFLTYFQNEAQLEKSRLLSDRFSAERPKGSFSTLEIQRTEQGDSAMYLCASSLAGAGWNEQFFGPGTRLTVL.

This clone was found many times. The CDR3, as DNA: TGTGCCAGCAGACCGACAGGAGATCACATGAACACTGAAGCTTTCTTT. This sequence encodes CASRPTGDHMNTEAFF. The V gene is TRBV27, the J gene TRBJ1-1, with a weak D call TRBD1 (6 bases). The CDR3 runs to 16 residues. V lost 6 bases, J lost 0 bases, and 17 bases lay in between. Looked up from germline, CDR1 is MNHEY and CDR2 is SMNVEV (reference sequence).